This T cell receptor (beta chain) was sequenced in a study of cytomegalovirus exposure and HLA in healthy donors. Study-wide context: Roughly 180 million T cells yielded 100 million or so unique TCR beta sequences, as an earlier analysis found.

General study results and limits: Cytomegalovirus status, reportedly, was diagnosed with high specificity and sensitivity by the classifier. In vitro, a few CMV-associated chains proved specific for CMV antigens.

CDR1 is KGHSH, CDR2 LQKENI, per germline. Trimming cost V 0 bases and J 2 bases; bases outside gene matches: 0. The CDR3 runs 15 residues. PCR amplification relied on 60 Vbeta primers (plus 13 Jbeta primers). The method was immunoSEQ multiplex PCR; TCRdb's version includes in-frame clones alone and lacks a portion of them. Seen here are 170,000 or so clones, 80% observed once, and the top ten hold 6.3%. As concerns this clone: Its antigen is still unknown.

Sequencing was performed on PBMCs. The source of this sequence is a male donor in good health and CMV-seropositive. The V gene is TRBV18, the J gene TRBJ1-4; the match to TRBD1 covers 7 bases. The CDR3 DNA reads as TGTGCCAGCTCACCACCGACAGGGACTAATGAAAAACTGTTTTTT. This gives the protein CASSPPTGTNEKLFF.